This T cell receptor (beta chain) was captured in a study of post-analysis software for immune sequencing data. Between the trimmed V and J ends, which lost 6 bases and 4 bases, there was a span of 21 bases. CDR1 SQVTM and CDR2 ANQGSEA come from the germline V gene. CDR3 size: 15 residues. In the case of this clonotype: Its matching antigen is unknown.

Study outcomes and limitations: Controls had lower frequencies than patients of five TRBV segments, which included TRBV5-6, TRBV5-1 and TRBV20-1.

Tagging with unique molecular identifiers was a feature of the TCR beta cDNA libraries. Using its own MiXCR run on the PCR reads, TCRdb lists one record per CDR3 protein. The sample contains approximately 730,000 distinct CDR3 sequences, around 42% of which appear only once. This chain connects TRBV29-1 to TRBJ2-5, with D tentatively TRBD1 or TRBD2 (5 bases each). Sequencing input: blood. This clonotype originated in a girl aged 5-17 years with multiple sclerosis. CDR3 in amino acids: CSVQPGPRELETQYF. CDR3 nucleotides: TGCAGCGTCCAGCCGGGGCCCCGCGAGTTAGAGACCCAGTACTTC.